The source of this T cell receptor (beta chain) is a study of PD-L1 blockade in urothelial cancer. Study at large: From about 2014, patients received atezolizumab, given as 1,200 mg intravenously every 3 weeks. Study-wide findings and caveats: At 3 weeks on treatment, tumor-associated clones expanded more with durable benefit. Survival was better when pretreatment blood TCR clonality fell below the median.

This clone has only a few counts. Its antigen is not known. The same CDR3 arises from other DNA sequences in this sample as well. TCRdb keeps only in-frame clones here, not all; method: immunoSEQ multiplex PCR. The sample consists of about 53,000 clones, around 88% of them appearing once. Time point defined: pretreatment peripheral blood. J was trimmed by 6 bases and V by 3 bases; bases with no gene match: 3. This CDR3 contains 13 residues. Germline V lookup: CDR1 KGHSH, CDR2 LQKENI. The origin of this receptor is a woman in her fifties or sixties with urothelial cancer. The rearrangement links TRBV18 to TRBJ2-7; TRBD2 agrees at 9 bases. This material consisted of PBMCs, taken around atezolizumab (anti-PD-L1) treatment. As DNA, the CDR3 is TGTGCCAGCTCACCCGGGACTAGCTCCGAGCAGTACTTC. This gives the protein CASSPGTSSEQYF.